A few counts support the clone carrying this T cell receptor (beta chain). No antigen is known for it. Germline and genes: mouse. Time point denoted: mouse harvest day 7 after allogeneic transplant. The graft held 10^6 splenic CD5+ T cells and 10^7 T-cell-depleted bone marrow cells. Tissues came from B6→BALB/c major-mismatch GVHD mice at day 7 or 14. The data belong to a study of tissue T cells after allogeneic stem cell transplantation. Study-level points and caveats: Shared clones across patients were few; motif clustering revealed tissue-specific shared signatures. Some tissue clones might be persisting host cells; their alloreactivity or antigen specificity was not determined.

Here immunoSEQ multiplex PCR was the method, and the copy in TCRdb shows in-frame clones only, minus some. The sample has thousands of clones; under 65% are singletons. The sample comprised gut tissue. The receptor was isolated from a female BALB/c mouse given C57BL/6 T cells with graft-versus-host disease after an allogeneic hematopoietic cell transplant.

CDR3 amino acids: CASSLPYQNTLYF. The CDR3 bases that were read are TGTGCCAGCAGTCTACCCTATCAAAACACCTTGTAC. The V gene is TRBV26, the J gene TRBJ2-4; D not resolved. The sequence runs out 1 residue before the end of the CDR3; the remainder is reconstructed from the germline J gene. The germline CDR1 and CDR2 sequences are KGHPV and FQNQEV (reference sequence). Trimming pared 3 bases from V and 2 bases from J, leaving 6 bases between. CDR3 length: 13 residues.